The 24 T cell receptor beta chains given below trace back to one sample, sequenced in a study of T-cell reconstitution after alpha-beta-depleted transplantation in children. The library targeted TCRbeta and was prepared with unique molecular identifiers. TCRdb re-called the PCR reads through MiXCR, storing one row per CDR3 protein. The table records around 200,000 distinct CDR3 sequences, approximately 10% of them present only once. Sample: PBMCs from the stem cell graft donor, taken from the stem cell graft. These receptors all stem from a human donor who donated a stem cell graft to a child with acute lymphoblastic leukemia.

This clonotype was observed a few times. The CDR3 is CAWSGGYTEAFF. CDR3 DNA sequence: TGTGCCTGGAGCGGCGGGTACACTGAAGCTTTCTTT. This chain connects TRBV30 to TRBJ1-1; D not certain. Trimming pared 3 bases from V and 3 bases from J, leaving 8 bases between. CDR3 length equals 12 residues. In germline, CDR1 is GTSNPN, CDR2 SVGIG (reference sequence).

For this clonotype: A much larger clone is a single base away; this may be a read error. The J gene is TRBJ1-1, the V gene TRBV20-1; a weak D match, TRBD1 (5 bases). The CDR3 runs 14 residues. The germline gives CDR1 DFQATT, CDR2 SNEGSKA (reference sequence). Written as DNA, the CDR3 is TGCAGGGGCCCGACTGGGACGGTGAACACTGAAGCTTTCTTT. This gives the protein CRGPTGTVNTEAFF.

Here the CDR3 reads CAGQGQGSDTIYF. The CDR3 DNA is TGTGCCGGCCAGGGACAGGGGTCGGACACCATATATTTT. The J gene is TRBJ1-3, the V gene TRBV12-3 or TRBV12-4, with TRBD1 identical over 10 bases. Unmatched junction bases numbered 9, after V lost 11 bases and J lost 8 bases. CDR3 length: 13 residues.

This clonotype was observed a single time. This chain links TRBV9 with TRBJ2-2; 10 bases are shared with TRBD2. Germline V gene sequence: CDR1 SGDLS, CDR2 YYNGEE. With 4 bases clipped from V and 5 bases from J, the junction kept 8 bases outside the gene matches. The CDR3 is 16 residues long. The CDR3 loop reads CASSPFGSGGTGELFF. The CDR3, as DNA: TGTGCCAGCAGCCCTTTCGGTAGCGGGGGGACCGGGGAGCTGTTTTTT.

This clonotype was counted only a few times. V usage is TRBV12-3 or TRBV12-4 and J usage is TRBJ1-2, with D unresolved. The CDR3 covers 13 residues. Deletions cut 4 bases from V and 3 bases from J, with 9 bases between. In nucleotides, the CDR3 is TGTGCCAGCAGTTCCGGGAACCACTATGGCTACACCTTC. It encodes CASSSGNHYGYTF.

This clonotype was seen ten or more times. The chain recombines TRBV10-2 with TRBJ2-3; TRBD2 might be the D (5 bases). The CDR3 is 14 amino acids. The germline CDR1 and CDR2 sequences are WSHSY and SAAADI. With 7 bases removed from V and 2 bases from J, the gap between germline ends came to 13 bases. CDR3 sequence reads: CASTSLGLTDTQYF. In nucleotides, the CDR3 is TGCGCCAGCACAAGTCTAGGACTCACAGATACGCAGTATTTT.

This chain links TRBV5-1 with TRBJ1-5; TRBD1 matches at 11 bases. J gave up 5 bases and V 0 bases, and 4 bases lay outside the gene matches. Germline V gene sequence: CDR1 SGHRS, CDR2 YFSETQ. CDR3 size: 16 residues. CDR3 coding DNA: TGCGCCAGCAGCTTGGTACCGGGACAGGGGGATCAGCCCCAGCATTTT. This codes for CASSLVPGQGDQPQHF.

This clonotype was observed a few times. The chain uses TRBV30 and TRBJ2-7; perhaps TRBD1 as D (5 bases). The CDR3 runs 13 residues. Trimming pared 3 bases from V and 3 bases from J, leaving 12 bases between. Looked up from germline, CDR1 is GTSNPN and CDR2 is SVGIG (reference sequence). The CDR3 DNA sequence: TGTGCCTGGAGAAGTGGCAGGGTCTACGAGCAGTACTTC. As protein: CAWRSGRVYEQYF.

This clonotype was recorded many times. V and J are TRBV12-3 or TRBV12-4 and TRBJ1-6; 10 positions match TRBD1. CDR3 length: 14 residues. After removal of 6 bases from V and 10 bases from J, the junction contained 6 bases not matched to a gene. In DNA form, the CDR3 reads TGTGCCAGCAGCCGGACAGGGGGAGAGTCACCCCTCCACTTT. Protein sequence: CASSRTGGESPLHF.

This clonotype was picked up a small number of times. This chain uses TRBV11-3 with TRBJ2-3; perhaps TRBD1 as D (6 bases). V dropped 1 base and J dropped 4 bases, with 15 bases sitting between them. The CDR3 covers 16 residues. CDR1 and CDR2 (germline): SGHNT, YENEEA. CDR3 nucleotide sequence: TGTGCCAGCAGCTTAGCTACAGGGTGGTCGGCAGATACGCAGTATTTT. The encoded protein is CASSLATGWSADTQYF.

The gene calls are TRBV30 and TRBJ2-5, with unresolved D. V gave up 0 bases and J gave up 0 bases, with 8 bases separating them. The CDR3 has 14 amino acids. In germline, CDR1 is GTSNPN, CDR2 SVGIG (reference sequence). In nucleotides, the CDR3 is TGTGCCTGGAGTGTGGTCGGATACCAAGAGACCCAGTACTTC. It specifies CAWSVVGYQETQYF.

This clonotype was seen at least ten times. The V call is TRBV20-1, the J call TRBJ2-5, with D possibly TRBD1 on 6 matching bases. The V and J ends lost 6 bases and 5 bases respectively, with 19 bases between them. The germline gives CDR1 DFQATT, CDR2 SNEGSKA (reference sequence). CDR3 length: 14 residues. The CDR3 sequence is CSATGSGNLETQYF. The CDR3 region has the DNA TGCAGTGCAACAGGGTCAGGGAATTTGGAGACCCAGTACTTC.

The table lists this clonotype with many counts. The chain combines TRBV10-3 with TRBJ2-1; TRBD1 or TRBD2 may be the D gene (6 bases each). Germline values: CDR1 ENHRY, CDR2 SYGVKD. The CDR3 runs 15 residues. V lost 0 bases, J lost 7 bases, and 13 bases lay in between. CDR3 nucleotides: TGTGCCATCAGTGAGTCGAGGGGGGAGCATAATGAGCAGTTCTTC. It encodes CAISESRGEHNEQFF.

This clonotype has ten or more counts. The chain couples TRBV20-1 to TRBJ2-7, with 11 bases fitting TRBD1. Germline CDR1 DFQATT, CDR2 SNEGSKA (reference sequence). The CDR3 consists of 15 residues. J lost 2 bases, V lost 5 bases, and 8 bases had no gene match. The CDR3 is CSAQDRGLSTYEQYF. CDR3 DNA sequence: TGCAGTGCTCAGGACAGGGGGCTATCAACCTACGAGCAGTACTTC.

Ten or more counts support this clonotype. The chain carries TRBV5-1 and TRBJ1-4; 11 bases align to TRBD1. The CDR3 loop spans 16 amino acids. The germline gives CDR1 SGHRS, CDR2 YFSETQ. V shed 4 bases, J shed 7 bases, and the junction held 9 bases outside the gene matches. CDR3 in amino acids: CASSLRPGQGVEKLFF. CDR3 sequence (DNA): TGCGCCAGCAGCCTTCGGCCGGGACAGGGGGTTGAAAAACTGTTTTTT.

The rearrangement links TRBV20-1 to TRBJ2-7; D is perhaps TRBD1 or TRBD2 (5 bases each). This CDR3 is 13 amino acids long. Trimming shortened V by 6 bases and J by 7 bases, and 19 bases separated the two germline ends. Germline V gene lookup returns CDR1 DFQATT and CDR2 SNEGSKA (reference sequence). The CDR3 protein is CSARDPGVGEQYF. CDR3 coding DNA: TGCAGTGCACGGGACCCAGGTGTTGGGGAGCAGTACTTC.

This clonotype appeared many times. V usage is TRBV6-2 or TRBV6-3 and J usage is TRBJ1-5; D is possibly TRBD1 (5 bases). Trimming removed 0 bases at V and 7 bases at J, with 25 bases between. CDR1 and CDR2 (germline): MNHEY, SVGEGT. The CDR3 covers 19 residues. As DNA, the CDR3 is TGTGCCAGCAGTTACTCGACGTTAGAACAGGAACTCATTGGGCAGCCCCAGCATTTT. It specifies CASSYSTLEQELIGQPQHF.

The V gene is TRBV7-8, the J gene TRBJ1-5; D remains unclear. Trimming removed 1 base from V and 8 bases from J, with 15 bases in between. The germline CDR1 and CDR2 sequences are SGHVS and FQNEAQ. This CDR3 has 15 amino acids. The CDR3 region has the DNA TGTGCCAGCAGCTTAGTGCCCGTCCCAAGGGAGCCCCAGCATTTT. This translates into CASSLVPVPREPQHF.

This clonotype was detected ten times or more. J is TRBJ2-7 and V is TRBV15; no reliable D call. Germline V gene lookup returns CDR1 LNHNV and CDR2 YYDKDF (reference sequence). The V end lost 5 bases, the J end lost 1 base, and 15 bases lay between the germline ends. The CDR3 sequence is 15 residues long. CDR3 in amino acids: CATSEDRRVSYEQYF. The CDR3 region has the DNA TGTGCCACCAGCGAGGACCGACGGGTTTCCTACGAGCAGTACTTC.

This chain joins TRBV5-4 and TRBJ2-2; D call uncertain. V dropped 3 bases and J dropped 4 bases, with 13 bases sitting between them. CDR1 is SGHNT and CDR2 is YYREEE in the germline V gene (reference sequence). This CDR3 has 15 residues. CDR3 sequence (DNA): TGTGCCAGCAGCTACGATAGCATGGGCACCGGGGAGCTGTTTTTT. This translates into CASSYDSMGTGELFF.

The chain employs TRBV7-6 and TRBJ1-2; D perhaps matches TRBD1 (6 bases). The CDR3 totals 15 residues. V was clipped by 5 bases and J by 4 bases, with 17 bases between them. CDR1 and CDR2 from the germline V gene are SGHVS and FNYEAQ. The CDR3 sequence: CASSTYRVKGYGYTF. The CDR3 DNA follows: TGTGCCAGCAGCACGTACAGGGTGAAAGGCTATGGCTACACCTTC.

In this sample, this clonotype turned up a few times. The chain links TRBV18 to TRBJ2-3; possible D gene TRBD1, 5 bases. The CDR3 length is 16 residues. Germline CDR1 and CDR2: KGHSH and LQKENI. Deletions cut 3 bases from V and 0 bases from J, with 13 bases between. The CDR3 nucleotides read TGTGCCAGCTCACCGACAGAGTTTCTTAGCACAGATACGCAGTATTTT. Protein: CASSPTEFLSTDTQYF. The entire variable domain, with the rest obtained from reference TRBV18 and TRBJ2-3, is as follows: NAGVMQNPRHLVRRRGQEARLRCSPMKGHSHVYWYRQLPEEGLKFMVYLQKENIIDESGMPKERFSAEFPKEGPSILRIQQVVRGDSAAYFCASSPTEFLSTDTQYFGPGTRLTVL.

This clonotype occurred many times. The CDR3 DNA reads TGTGCCATCAGTGAGTCGACTCGGCGGAACACTGAAGCTTTCTTT. It is translated as CAISESTRRNTEAFF. The genes are TRBV10-3 and TRBJ1-1; D not certain. The length of the CDR3 is 15 residues. Germline V lookup: CDR1 ENHRY, CDR2 SYGVKD. V was pared by 0 bases and J by 1 base, with 9 bases between.

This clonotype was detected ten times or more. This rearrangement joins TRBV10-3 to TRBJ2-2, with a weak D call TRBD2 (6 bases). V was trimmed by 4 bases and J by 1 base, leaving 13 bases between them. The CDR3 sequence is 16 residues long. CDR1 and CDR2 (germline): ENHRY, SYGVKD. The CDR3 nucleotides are TGTGCCATCAGTGGGGGGGTTGATTTGAACACCGGGGAGCTGTTTTTT. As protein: CAISGGVDLNTGELFF.